What follows are 20 T cell receptor beta chains derived from one specimen sequenced in a study of shared clonotypes between healthy human individuals. Assay used: immunoSEQ multiplex PCR; TCRdb lists only in-frame clones, some missing. The sample carries roughly 2,000,000 clones, around 93% recorded once. Only CD45RO-negative cells positively selected for CCR7 counted as naive CD8 cells, so terminally differentiated effector memory CD45RA+ cells were excluded. The sample comprised naive CD8+ T cells from PBMCs. These receptors originate from a man aged 18-30 years in good health. Some clones in this sample may be carry-over from other donors' samples.

The rearrangement links TRBV28 to TRBJ2-1; 13 nucleotides agree with TRBD2. The trim removed 4 bases at V and 4 bases at J, leaving 4 bases unmatched. Germline-derived CDR1 and CDR2 are MDHEN and SYDVKM. CDR3 size: 16 residues. CDR3 nucleotides: TGTGCCAGCAGTTCGGGACTAGCGGGACTGTACAATGAGCAGTTCTTC. The encoded protein is CASSSGLAGLYNEQFF.

Remarks on this clone: Within the sample, other DNA sequences also encode this same CDR3. The V and J genes are TRBV11-2 and TRBJ2-7; D is unclear. V was pared by 5 bases and J by 1 base, with 3 bases between. Germline CDR1 SGHAT, CDR2 FQNNGV. The CDR3 contains 11 residues. The CDR3 protein is CASSVSYEQYF. The CDR3 DNA sequence: TGTGCCAGCAGCGTTTCCTACGAGCAGTACTTC. The whole variable domain, filled in from reference TRBV11-2 and TRBJ2-7, reads EAGVAQSPRYKIIEKRQSVAFWCNPISGHATLYWYQQILGQGPKLLIQFQNNGVVDDSQLPKDRFSAERLKGVDSTLKIQPAKLEDSAVYLCASSVSYEQYFGPGTRLTVT.

The V and J genes are TRBV27 and TRBJ2-2, with D maybe TRBD2 (5 bases). The CDR3 loop spans 15 amino acids. The V and J ends lost 3 bases and 3 bases respectively, with 11 bases between them. Per germline, CDR1 MNHEY and CDR2 SMNVEV (reference sequence). CDR3 sequence reads: CASSFGLSDTGELFF. The CDR3 DNA sequence: TGTGCCAGCAGTTTCGGACTGAGCGACACCGGGGAGCTGTTTTTT.

V gene TRBV29-1 combines with J gene TRBJ2-7; D possibly matches TRBD1 or TRBD2 (6 bases each). The CDR3 is 14 residues long. V gave up 2 bases and J gave up 7 bases, with 18 bases separating them. The V gene's germline CDR1 is SQVTM and CDR2 ANQGSEA. The CDR3 loop reads CSVERQGRGGEQYF. CDR3 DNA: TGCAGCGTTGAACGCCAGGGGCGAGGGGGGGAGCAGTACTTC.

The V call is TRBV27, the J call TRBJ2-4, with D possibly matching TRBD2 (7 bases). Germline assignment: CDR1 MNHEY and CDR2 SMNVEV (reference sequence). The CDR3 contains 18 residues. Trimming left V 1 base short and J 5 bases short, with 21 bases between. The chain's CDR3 is CASSLWGGHQEGENIQYF. The CDR3 DNA reads TGTGCCAGCAGTTTATGGGGGGGACACCAGGAAGGTGAAAACATTCAGTACTTC.

CDR3 loop: CASHGPTDTQYF. The CDR3 DNA reads as TGCGCCAGCCACGGGCCCACAGATACGCAGTATTTT. This chain connects TRBV5-1 to TRBJ2-3; D gene unclear. Germline V gene data show CDR1 as SGHRS and CDR2 as YFSETQ. V lost 7 bases to trimming and J lost 2 bases, with 8 bases between them. This CDR3 comprises 12 residues.

In this sample, this clone turned up a few times. The identical CDR3 is also encoded by other nucleotide sequences in the sample. The chain recombines TRBV27 with TRBJ2-2; D is unresolved. The CDR3 covers 12 residues. Trimming stripped 5 bases from V and 5 bases from J, with 6 bases between. Per the germline V gene, CDR1 is MNHEY and CDR2 is SMNVEV (reference sequence). In nucleotides, the CDR3 is TGTGCCAGCAGTCCTTTGACCGGGGAGCTGTTTTTT. This codes for CASSPLTGELFF.

This chain joins TRBV7-9 and TRBJ1-6; 7 bases are shared with TRBD1. J was trimmed by 7 bases and V by 6 bases; bases with no gene match: 6. The CDR3 has 14 amino acids. Germline CDR1 reads SEHNR; CDR2 reads FQNEAQ (reference sequence). CDR3 coding DNA: TGTGCCAGCAGTCGGGACAGAGGGAATTCACCCCTCCACTTT. Its translation is CASSRDRGNSPLHF.

V usage is TRBV15 and J usage is TRBJ2-7; the D gene could be TRBD1 or TRBD2 (6 bases each). Between the trimmed V and J ends, which lost 3 bases and 5 bases, there was a span of 11 bases. This CDR3 contains 13 residues. Germline lookup yields CDR1 LNHNV and CDR2 YYDKDF (reference sequence). CDR3 in DNA: TGTGCCACCAGCAGCTGGGGGGCTGACGAGCAGTACTTC. Protein product: CATSSWGADEQYF.

The chain links TRBV4-2 to TRBJ1-5; D is perhaps TRBD1 (5 bases). CDR1 is LGHNA and CDR2 is YNFKEQ in the germline V gene. The CDR3 consists of 15 residues. V was clipped by 4 bases and J by 5 bases, with 15 bases between them. The CDR3 region has the DNA TGTGCCAGCAGCCTTGAAGGGGAAAAGCATCAGCCCCAGCATTTT. This translates into CASSLEGEKHQPQHF.

This chain connects TRBV7-9 to TRBJ2-1; 11 positions agree with TRBD2. The CDR3 runs 19 residues. The V segment lost 1 base and the J segment 0 bases; nucleotides outside the gene matches: 8. Germline-derived CDR1 and CDR2 are SEHNR and FQNEAQ (reference sequence). The CDR3 region is CASSLVAGGPISSYNEQFF. CDR3 sequence (DNA): TGTGCCAGCAGCTTAGTAGCGGGAGGGCCGATCAGCTCCTACAATGAGCAGTTCTTC.

The J gene is TRBJ2-7, the V gene TRBV5-1, with D unresolved. V lost 0 bases, J lost 2 bases, and 15 bases lay in between. The V gene's germline CDR1 is SGHRS and CDR2 YFSETQ. CDR3 length: 16 residues. The CDR3 DNA reads as TGCGCCAGCAGCTTGGCTGAGGCAGAACCGACCTACGAGCAGTACTTC. It specifies CASSLAEAEPTYEQYF.

The CDR3 DNA is TGTGCCAGCAGCTTAACTTTCGGCACAGATACGCAGTATTTT. Translating it yields CASSLTFGTDTQYF. The genes are TRBV7-3 and TRBJ2-3; D not certain. The CDR3 is 14 residues long. Germline CDR1 and CDR2: SGHTA and FQGTGA. V lost 0 bases and J 1 base, leaving 5 bases between the germline ends.

The V gene is TRBV18, the J gene TRBJ2-1; 7 nucleotides line up with TRBD2. CDR1 is KGHSH, CDR2 LQKENI, per germline. With 0 bases clipped from V and 4 bases from J, the junction kept 0 bases outside the gene matches. This CDR3 has 14 amino acids. The CDR3 DNA reads as TGTGCCAGCTCACCACCGGGAGGGTACAATGAGCAGTTCTTC. Translated: CASSPPGGYNEQFF.

This chain joins TRBV4-1 and TRBJ2-3; 10 bases line up with TRBD2. In germline, CDR1 is MGHRA, CDR2 YSYEKL. The CDR3 runs to 16 residues. J was trimmed by 2 bases and V by 2 bases; bases with no gene match: 4. This CDR3 reads CASSQLAGAATDTQYF. The CDR3, as DNA: TGCGCCAGCAGCCAACTAGCGGGAGCCGCCACAGATACGCAGTATTTT.

The CDR3 protein is CASSIARGHTGELFF. DNA for the CDR3: TGTGCCAGTAGTATAGCCCGCGGGCACACCGGGGAGCTGTTTTTT. The rearrangement links TRBV19 to TRBJ2-2; possible D gene TRBD2, 5 bases. Trimming cost V 1 base and J 3 bases, with 9 bases left between them. Germline lookup yields CDR1 LNHDA and CDR2 SQIVND (reference sequence). CDR3 length: 15 residues.

This sequence joins TRBV19 and TRBJ2-1; D not resolved. Trimming shortened V by 7 bases and J by 6 bases, and 16 bases separated the two germline ends. This CDR3 has 14 amino acids. In germline, CDR1 is LNHDA, CDR2 SQIVND (reference sequence). CDR3 region: CASTYRALGNEQFF. In nucleotides, the CDR3 is TGTGCCAGTACGTATAGGGCGTTGGGCAATGAGCAGTTCTTC.

The chain uses TRBV5-6 and TRBJ1-1, with D possibly matching TRBD1 (5 bases). Germline V gene data show CDR1 as SGHDT and CDR2 as YYEEEE. This CDR3 contains 15 residues. With 3 bases removed from V and 0 bases from J, the gap between germline ends came to 12 bases. This CDR3 is CASSSPGRLNTEAFF. The CDR3 nucleotides are TGTGCCAGCAGCTCCCCAGGGAGGCTGAACACTGAAGCTTTCTTT.

The V call is TRBV7-9, the J call TRBJ2-7, with TRBD2 identical over 8 bases. Germline lookup yields CDR1 SEHNR and CDR2 FQNEAQ (reference sequence). V trimming: 5 bases; J trimming: 2 bases; junction bases outside the gene matches: 11. The CDR3 has 16 residues. The CDR3 reads CASSTRGGPHPYEQYF. CDR3 sequence (DNA): TGTGCCAGCAGCACCCGCGGGGGGCCCCACCCCTACGAGCAGTACTTC.

Worth noting for this clone: Other DNA sequences of this sample code for an identical CDR3. The rearrangement joins TRBV9 to TRBJ2-7, with D unclear. The V and J ends lost 0 bases and 3 bases respectively, with 7 bases between them. CDR1 is SGDLS, CDR2 YYNGEE, per germline. The CDR3 contains 13 residues. CDR3 protein: CASSVDGFYEQYF. CDR3 bases: TGTGCCAGCAGCGTAGACGGGTTCTACGAGCAGTACTTC. Based on the CDR3 plus reference TRBV9 and TRBJ2-7, the full variable domain is DSGVTQTPKHLITATGQRVTLRCSPRSGDLSVYWYQQSLDQGLQFLIQYYNGEERAKGNILERFSAQQFPDLHSELNLSSLELGDSALYFCASSVDGFYEQYFGPGTRLTVT.